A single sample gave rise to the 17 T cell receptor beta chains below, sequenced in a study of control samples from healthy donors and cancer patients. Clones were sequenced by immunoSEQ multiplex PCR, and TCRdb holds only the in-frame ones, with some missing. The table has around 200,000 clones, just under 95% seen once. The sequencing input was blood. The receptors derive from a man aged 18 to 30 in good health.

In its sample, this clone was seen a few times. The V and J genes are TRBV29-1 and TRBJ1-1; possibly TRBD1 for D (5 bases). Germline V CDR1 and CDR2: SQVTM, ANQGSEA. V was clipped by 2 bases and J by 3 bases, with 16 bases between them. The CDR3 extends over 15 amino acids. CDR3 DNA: TGCAGCGTTGAATATGAGGGGATGGGGGACACTGAAGCTTTCTTT. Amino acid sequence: CSVEYEGMGDTEAFF.

CDR3 sequence (DNA): TGTGCCAGCACCCCCGACGGCGGTCAGCCCCAGCATTTT. Translation: CASTPDGGQPQHF. This chain links TRBV28 with TRBJ1-5, with D hard to call. V was cut by 7 bases and J by 6 bases, with 13 bases left in between. This CDR3 comprises 13 residues. CDR1 is MDHEN and CDR2 is SYDVKM in the germline V gene. Supplemented by reference TRBV28 and TRBJ1-5, the full variable domain reads DVKVTQSSRYLVKRTGEKVFLECVQDMDHENMFWYRQDPGLGLRLIYFSYDVKMKEKGDIPEGYSVSREKKERFSLILESASTNQTSMYLCASTPDGGQPQHFGDGTRLSIL.

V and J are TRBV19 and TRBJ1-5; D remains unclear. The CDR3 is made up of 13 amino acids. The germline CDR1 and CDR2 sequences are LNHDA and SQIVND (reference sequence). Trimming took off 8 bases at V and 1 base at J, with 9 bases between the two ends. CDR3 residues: CASGNRSNQPQHF. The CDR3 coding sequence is TGTGCCAGTGGTAACAGAAGCAATCAGCCCCAGCATTTT. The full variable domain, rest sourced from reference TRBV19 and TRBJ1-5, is DGGITQSPKYLFRKEGQNVTLSCEQNLNHDAMYWYRQDPGQGLRLIYYSQIVNDFQKGDIAEGYSVSREKKESFPLTVTSAQKNPTAFYLCASGNRSNQPQHFGDGTRLSIL.

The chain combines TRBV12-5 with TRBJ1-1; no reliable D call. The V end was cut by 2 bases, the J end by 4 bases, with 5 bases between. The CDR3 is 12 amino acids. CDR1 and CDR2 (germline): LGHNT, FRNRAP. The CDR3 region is CASGLSGTEAFF. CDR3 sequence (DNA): TGTGCTAGTGGTTTGTCGGGCACTGAAGCTTTCTTT.

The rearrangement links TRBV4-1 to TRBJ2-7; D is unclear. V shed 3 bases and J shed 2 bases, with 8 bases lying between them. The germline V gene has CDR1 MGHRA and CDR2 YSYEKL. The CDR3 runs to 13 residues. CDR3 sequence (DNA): TGCGCCAGCAGCCAGGCGCCGGCCTACGAGCAGTACTTC. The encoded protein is CASSQAPAYEQYF.

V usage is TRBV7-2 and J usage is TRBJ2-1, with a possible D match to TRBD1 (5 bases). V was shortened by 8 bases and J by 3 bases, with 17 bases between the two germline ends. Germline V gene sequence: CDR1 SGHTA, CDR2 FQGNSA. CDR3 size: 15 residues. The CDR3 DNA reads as TGTGCCAGCGGGTCCCGTGGACAACACTACAATGAGCAGTTCTTC. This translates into CASGSRGQHYNEQFF.

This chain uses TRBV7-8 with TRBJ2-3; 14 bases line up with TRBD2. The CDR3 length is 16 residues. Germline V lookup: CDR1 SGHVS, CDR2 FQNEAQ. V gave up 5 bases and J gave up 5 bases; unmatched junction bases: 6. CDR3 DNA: TGTGCCAGCAGCCCCGGGACTAGCGGGGGTGGAGATACGCAGTATTTT. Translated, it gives CASSPGTSGGGDTQYF.

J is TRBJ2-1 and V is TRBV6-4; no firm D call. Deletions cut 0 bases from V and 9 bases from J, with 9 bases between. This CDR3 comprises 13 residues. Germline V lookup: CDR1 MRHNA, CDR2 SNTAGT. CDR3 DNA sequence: TGTGCCAGCAGTGACTCGCCGAAGGGTGAGCAGTTCTTC. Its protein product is CASSDSPKGEQFF.

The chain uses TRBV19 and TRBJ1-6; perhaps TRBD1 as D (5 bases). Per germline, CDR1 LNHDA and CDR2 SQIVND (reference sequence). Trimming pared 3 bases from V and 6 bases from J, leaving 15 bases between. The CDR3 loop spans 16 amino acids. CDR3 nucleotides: TGTGCCAGTAGTATCCGATTACAGGCCGTTAATTCACCCCTCCACTTT. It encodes CASSIRLQAVNSPLHF.

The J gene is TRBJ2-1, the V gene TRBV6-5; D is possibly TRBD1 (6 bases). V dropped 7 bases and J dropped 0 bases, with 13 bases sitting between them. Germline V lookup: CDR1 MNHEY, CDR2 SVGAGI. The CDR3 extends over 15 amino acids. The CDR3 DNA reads TGTGCCAGCACCCCCCTGGACAGCTCCTACAATGAGCAGTTCTTC. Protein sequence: CASTPLDSSYNEQFF.

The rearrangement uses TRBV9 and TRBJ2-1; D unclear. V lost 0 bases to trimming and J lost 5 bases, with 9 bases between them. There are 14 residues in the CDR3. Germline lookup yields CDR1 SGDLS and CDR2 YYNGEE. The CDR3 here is CASSVAGQHNEQFF. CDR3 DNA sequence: TGTGCCAGCAGCGTAGCTGGTCAGCACAATGAGCAGTTCTTC.

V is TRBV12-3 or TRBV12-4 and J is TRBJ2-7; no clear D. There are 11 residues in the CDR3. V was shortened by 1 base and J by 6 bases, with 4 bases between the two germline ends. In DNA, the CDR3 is TGTGCCAGCAGTTTAGGTATCGAGCAGTACTTC. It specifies CASSLGIEQYF.

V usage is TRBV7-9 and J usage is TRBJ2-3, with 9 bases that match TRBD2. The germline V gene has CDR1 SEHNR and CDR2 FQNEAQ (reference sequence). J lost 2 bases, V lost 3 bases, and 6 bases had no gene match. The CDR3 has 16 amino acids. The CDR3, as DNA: TGTGCCAGCAGCTTTCCTCCTAGCGGGGCCACAGATACGCAGTATTTT. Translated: CASSFPPSGATDTQYF.

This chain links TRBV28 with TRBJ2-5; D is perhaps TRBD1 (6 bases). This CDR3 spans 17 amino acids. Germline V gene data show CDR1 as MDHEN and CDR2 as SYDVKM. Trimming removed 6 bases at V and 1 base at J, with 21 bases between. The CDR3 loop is CASSRYLPGTSQETQYF. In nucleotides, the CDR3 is TGTGCCAGCAGCCGTTACCTCCCCGGGACATCCCAAGAGACCCAGTACTTC.

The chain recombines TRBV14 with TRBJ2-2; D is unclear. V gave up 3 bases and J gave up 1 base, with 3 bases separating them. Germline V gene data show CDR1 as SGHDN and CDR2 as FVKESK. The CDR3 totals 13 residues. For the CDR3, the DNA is TGTGCCAGCAGCCACGTGAACACCGGGGAGCTGTTTTTT. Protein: CASSHVNTGELFF.

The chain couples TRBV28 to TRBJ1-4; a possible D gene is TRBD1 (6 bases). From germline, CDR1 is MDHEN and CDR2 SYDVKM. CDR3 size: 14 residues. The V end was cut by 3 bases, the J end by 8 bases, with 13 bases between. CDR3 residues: CASSFNRAREKLFF. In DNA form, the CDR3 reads TGTGCCAGCAGTTTCAACAGGGCACGCGAAAAACTGTTTTTT.

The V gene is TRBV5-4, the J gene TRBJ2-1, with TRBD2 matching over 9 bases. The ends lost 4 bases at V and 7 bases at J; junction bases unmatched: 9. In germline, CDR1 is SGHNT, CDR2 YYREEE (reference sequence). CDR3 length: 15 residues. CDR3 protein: CASSRWGGGANEQFF. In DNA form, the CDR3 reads TGTGCCAGCAGCCGGTGGGGCGGGGGGGCGAATGAGCAGTTCTTC.